This T cell receptor (beta chain) was documented in a study of shared clonotypes between healthy human individuals. TCRdb's copy holds only in-frame clones and misses some; the assay was immunoSEQ multiplex PCR. The table lists approximately 2,000,000 clones, 85% to 95% of them singletons. CDR1 and CDR2 from the germline V gene are MGHRA and YSYEKL. V gave up 3 bases and J gave up 6 bases; unmatched junction bases: 4. CDR3 length: 14 residues. This TCR was recovered from a man younger than 35 in good health. Some clones in this sample may be carry-over from other donors' samples. Sequenced: naive CD4+ T cells from PBMCs. Subset of the sample: CD45RA+ positively selected. V and J are TRBV4-1 and TRBJ1-5, with 8 bases identical to TRBD1. CDR3 in DNA: TGCGCCAGCAGCCACCAGGGGGCAGGTCAGCCCCAGCATTTT. It specifies CASSHQGAGQPQHF.